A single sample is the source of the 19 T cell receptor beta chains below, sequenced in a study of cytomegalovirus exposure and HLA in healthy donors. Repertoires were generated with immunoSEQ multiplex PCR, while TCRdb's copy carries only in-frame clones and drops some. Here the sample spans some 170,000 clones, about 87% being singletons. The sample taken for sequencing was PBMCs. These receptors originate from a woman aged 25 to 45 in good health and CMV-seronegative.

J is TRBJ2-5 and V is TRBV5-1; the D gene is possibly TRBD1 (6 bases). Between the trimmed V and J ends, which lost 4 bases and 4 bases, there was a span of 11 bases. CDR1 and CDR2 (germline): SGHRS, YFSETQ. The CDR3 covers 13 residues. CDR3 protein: CASSDSGAETQYF. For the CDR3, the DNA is TGCGCCAGCAGCGATTCAGGGGCAGAGACCCAGTACTTC.

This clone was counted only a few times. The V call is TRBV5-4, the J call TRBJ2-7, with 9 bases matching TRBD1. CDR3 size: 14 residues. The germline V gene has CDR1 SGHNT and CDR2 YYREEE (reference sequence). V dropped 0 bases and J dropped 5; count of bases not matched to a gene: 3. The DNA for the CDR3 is TGTGCCAGCAGCTTGGATGGACAGGGGAACGAGCAGTACTTC. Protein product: CASSLDGQGNEQYF.

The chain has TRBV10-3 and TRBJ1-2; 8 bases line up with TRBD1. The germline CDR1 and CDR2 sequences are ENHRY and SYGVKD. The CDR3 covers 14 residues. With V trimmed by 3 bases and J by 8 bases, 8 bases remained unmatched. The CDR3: CAISESGQGGGYTF. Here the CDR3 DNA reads TGTGCCATCAGTGAATCAGGACAGGGAGGCGGCTACACCTTC.

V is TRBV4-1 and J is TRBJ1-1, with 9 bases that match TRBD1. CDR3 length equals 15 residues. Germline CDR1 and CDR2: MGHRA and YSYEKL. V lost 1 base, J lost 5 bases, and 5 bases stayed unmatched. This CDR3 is CASSQVGTGQTEAFF. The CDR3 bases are TGCGCCAGCAGCCAAGTCGGGACAGGGCAAACTGAAGCTTTCTTT.

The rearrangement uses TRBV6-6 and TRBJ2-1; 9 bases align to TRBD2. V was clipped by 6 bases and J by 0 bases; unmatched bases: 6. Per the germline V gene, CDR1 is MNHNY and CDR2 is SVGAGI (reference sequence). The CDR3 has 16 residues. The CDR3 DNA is TGTGCCAGCAGCAATCTAGCGGGGAGCTCCTACAATGAGCAGTTCTTC. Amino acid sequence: CASSNLAGSSYNEQFF.

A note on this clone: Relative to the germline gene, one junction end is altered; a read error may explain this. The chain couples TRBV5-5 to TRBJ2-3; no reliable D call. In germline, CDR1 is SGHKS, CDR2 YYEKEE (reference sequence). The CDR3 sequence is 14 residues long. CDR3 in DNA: TGTGCCAGCAGCTTGGTGCCCCCCACATATACGCAGTATTTT. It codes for CASSLVPPTYTQYF. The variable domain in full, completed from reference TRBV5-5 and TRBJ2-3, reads DAGVTQSPTHLIKTRGQQVTLRCSPISGHKSVSWYQQVLGQGPQFIFQYYEKEERGRGNFPDRFSARQFPNYSSELNVNALLLGDSALYLCASSLVPPTYTQYFGPGTRLTVL.

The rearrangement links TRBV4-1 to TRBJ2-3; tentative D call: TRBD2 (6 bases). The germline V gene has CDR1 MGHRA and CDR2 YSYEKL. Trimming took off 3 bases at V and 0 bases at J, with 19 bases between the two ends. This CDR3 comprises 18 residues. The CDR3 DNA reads TGCGCCAGCAGCCATAGTTTTACAGGAGGACTAAGCACAGATACGCAGTATTTT. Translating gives CASSHSFTGGLSTDTQYF.

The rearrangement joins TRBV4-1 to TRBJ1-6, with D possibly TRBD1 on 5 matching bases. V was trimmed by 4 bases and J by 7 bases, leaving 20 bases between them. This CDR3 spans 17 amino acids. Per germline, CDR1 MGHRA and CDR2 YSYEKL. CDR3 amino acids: CASSPQWGDRWNSPLHF. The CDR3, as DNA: TGCGCCAGCAGCCCCCAATGGGGGGATAGGTGGAATTCACCCCTCCACTTT.

For the CDR3, the DNA is TGTGCCAGCAGTTCCCTAGCGCGAGAGCAGTACTTC. This translates into CASSSLAREQYF. The chain employs TRBV27 and TRBJ2-7; D is possibly TRBD2 (6 bases). Trimming took off 4 bases at V and 7 bases at J, with 11 bases between the two ends. Germline-derived CDR1 and CDR2 are MNHEY and SMNVEV (reference sequence). This CDR3 spans 12 amino acids.

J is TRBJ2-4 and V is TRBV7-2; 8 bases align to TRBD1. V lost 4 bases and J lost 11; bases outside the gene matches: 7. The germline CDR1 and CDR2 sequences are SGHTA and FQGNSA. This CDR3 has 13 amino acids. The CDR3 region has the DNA TGTGCCAGCAGCTCCCTCGGACAGGGCCTTCAGTACTTC. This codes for CASSSLGQGLQYF.

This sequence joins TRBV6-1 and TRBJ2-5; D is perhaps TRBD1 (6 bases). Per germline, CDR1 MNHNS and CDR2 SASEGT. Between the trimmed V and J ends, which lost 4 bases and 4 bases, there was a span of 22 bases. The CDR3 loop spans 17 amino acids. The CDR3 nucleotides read TGTGCCAGCAGTGGAGGACAGAAAAACCCTAGGTTAGAGACCCAGTACTTC. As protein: CASSGGQKNPRLETQYF.

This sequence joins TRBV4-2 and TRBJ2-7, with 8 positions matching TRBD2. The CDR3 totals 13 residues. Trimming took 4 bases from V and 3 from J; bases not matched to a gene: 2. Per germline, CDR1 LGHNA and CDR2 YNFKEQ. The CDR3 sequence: CASSPGLVYEQYF. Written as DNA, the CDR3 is TGTGCCAGCAGCCCGGGACTAGTCTACGAGCAGTACTTC.

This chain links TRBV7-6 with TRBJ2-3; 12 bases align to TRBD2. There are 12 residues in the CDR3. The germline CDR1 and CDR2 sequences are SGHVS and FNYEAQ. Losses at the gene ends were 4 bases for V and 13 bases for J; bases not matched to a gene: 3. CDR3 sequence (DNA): TGTGCCAGCAGCTCTAGCGGGGGGGCCGAGTATTTT. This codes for CASSSSGGAEYF.

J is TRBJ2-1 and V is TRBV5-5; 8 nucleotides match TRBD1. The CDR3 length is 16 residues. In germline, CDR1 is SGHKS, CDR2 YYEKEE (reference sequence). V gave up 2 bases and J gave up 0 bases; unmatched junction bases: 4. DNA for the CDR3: TGTGCCAGCAGCTTCGAAGGACAGGGCTCCTACAATGAGCAGTTCTTC. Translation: CASSFEGQGSYNEQFF.

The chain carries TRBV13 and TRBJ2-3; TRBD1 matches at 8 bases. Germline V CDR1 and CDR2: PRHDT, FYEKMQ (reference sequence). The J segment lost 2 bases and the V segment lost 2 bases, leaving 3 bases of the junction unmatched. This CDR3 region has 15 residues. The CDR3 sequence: CASSLRDRSTDTQYF. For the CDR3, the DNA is TGTGCCAGCAGCTTAAGGGACAGGTCCACAGATACGCAGTATTTT.

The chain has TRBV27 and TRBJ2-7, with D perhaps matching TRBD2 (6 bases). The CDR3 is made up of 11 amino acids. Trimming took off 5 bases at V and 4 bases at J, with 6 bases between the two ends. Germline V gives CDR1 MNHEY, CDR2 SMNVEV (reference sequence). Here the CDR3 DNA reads TGTGCCAGCAGTGGGGGGTACGAGCAGTACTTC. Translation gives CASSGGYEQYF.

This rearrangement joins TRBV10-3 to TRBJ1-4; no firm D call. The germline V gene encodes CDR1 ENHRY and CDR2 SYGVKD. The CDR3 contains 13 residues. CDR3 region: CAIAQNLREKLFF. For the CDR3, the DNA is TGTGCAATCGCCCAAAACCTCAGGGAAAAACTGTTTTTT.

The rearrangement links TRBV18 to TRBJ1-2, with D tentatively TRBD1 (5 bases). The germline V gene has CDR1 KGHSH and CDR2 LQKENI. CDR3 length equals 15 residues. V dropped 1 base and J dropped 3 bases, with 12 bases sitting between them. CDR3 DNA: TGTGCCAGCTCACCACGCCCGGACATAGACTATGGCTACACCTTC. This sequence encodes CASSPRPDIDYGYTF.

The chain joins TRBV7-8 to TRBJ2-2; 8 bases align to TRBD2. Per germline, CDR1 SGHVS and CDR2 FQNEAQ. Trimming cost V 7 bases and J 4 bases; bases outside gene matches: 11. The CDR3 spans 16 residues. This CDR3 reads CASIPLAGGFTGELFF. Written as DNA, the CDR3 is TGTGCCAGCATTCCCTTGGCGGGGGGATTCACCGGGGAGCTGTTTTTT.